This T cell receptor (beta chain) was captured in a study of T cells expressing NK-cell markers. Each CDR3 protein gets one entry in TCRdb, which reprocessed the 5' RACE reads and gives no DNA. This repertoire includes 500,000 to 600,000 distinct CDR3 sequences. The sample consisted of blood T cells: a sorted CD56 or NKG2C T cell subset, CD4+ or CD8+ T cells, or bulk PBMC T cells (not recorded which). The TCR was taken from a young man in good health.

The CDR3 spells CSATLRTNTGELFF. The chain recombines TRBV29-1 with TRBJ2-2. Per germline, CDR1 SQVTM and CDR2 ANQGSEA. The CDR3 consists of 14 residues.